The TCR beta chain described here comes from a study of T cell responses to AZD1222 COVID-19 vaccine. This table comes from immunoSEQ multiplex PCR, and its TCRdb copy is limited to in-frame clones, with some not included. This sample has some 170,000 clones; around 89% occur once, and the top ten carry 4.3%. The CDR3 extends over 15 amino acids. Trimming left V 4 bases short and J 1 base short, with 13 bases between. The germline gives CDR1 KGHSH, CDR2 LQKENI. Sequencing was performed on peripheral blood, taken 28 days after the second dose of the MenACWY control vaccine. This TCR derives from an adult who received the MenACWY meningococcal vaccine as a control. V usage is TRBV18 and J usage is TRBJ1-1; D perhaps matches TRBD1 (6 bases). CDR3 in DNA: TGTGCCAGCTCACGTGCGGTAGGGGGGAACACTGAAGCTTTCTTT. Encoded protein: CASSRAVGGNTEAFF.